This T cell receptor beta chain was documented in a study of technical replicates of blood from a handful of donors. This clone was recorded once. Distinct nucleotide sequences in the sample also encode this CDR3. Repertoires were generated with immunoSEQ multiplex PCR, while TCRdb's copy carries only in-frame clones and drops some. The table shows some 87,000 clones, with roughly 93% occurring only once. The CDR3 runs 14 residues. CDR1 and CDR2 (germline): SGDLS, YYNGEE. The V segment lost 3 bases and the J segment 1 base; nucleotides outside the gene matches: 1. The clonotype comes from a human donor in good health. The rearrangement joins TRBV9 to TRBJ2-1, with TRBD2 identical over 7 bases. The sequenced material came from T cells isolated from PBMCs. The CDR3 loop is CASSGGGSYNEQFF. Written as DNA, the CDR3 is TGTGCCAGCAGCGGGGGGGGTTCCTACAATGAGCAGTTCTTC.